Presented here are 7 T cell receptor beta chains from one specimen sequenced in a study of shared clonotypes between healthy human individuals. Repertoires were generated with immunoSEQ multiplex PCR, while TCRdb's copy carries only in-frame clones and drops some. The repertoire holds around 1,000,000 clones, with approximately 77% as singletons. The specimen was memory CD4+ T cells from PBMCs. Subset meaning: CD45RA-negative fraction. All receptors derive from a man aged 18-30 years in good health. Some clones in this sample may be carry-over from other donors' samples.

The chain uses TRBV2 and TRBJ1-2; D may be TRBD1 (6 bases). CDR3 size: 12 residues. Trimming took off 8 bases at V and 7 bases at J, with 14 bases between the two ends. The germline CDR1 and CDR2 sequences are SNHLY and FYNNEI. CDR3 sequence reads: CASRAGAFGYTF. CDR3 coding DNA: TGTGCCAGCCGCGCGGGGGCGTTTGGCTACACCTTC. Supplemented by reference TRBV2 and TRBJ1-2, the full variable domain reads EPEVTQTPSHQVTQMGQEVILRCVPISNHLYFYWYRQILGQKVEFLVSFYNNEISEKSEIFDDQFSVERPDGSNFTLKIRSTKLEDSAMYFCASRAGAFGYTFGSGTRLTVV.

This clone occurred a few times. The J gene is TRBJ2-2, the V gene TRBV5-4; a weak D match, TRBD2 (6 bases). Trimming removed 7 bases from V and 7 bases from J, with 14 bases in between. Germline CDR1 SGHNT, CDR2 YYREEE (reference sequence). The CDR3 totals 13 residues. This CDR3 reads CASRDSQGGELFF. CDR3 nucleotide sequence: TGTGCCAGCCGGGACTCCCAGGGCGGGGAGCTGTTTTTT.

The chain's CDR3 is CASSWGTGQETQYF. CDR3 sequence (DNA): TGCGCCAGCAGCTGGGGGACAGGGCAAGAGACCCAGTACTTC. The V and J genes are TRBV5-1 and TRBJ2-5, with TRBD1 identical over 9 bases. Germline V lookup: CDR1 SGHRS, CDR2 YFSETQ. The CDR3 sequence is 14 residues long. The V gene end was trimmed by 3 bases and the J gene end by 2 bases; junction bases not matched to a gene: 2.

V and J are TRBV28 and TRBJ1-1, with a weak D call TRBD1 (6 bases). This CDR3 is 14 amino acids long. The germline V gene encodes CDR1 MDHEN and CDR2 SYDVKM. Deletions cut 6 bases from V and 5 bases from J, with 16 bases between. The CDR3 here is CASSLGGIGTEAFF. The CDR3 DNA reads as TGTGCCAGCAGCCTAGGGGGGATAGGAACTGAAGCTTTCTTT.

V gene TRBV7-8 combines with J gene TRBJ2-2; D call uncertain. The V gene lost 5 bases and the J gene lost 6 bases, with 16 bases spanning the gap. Germline CDR1 is SGHVS and CDR2 is FQNEAQ. The CDR3 contains 15 residues. CDR3 region: CASSPAYGKAGELFF. The CDR3, as DNA: TGTGCCAGCAGCCCCGCTTATGGGAAGGCCGGGGAGCTGTTTTTT.

The genes are TRBV14 and TRBJ2-7; TRBD2 aligns across 11 bases. The CDR3 length is 13 residues. Losses at the gene ends were 9 bases for V and 2 bases for J; bases not matched to a gene: 3. The germline V gene encodes CDR1 SGHDN and CDR2 FVKESK. CDR3: CASRLAGTYEQYF. In DNA, the CDR3 is TGTGCCAGTAGACTAGCGGGAACCTACGAGCAGTACTTC.

The chain links TRBV7-9 to TRBJ1-5, with D perhaps matching TRBD1 (5 bases). Germline V lookup: CDR1 SEHNR, CDR2 FQNEAQ (reference sequence). The length of the CDR3 is 15 residues. Between the trimmed V and J ends, which lost 4 bases and 0 bases, there was a span of 10 bases. DNA of the CDR3: TGTGCCAGCAGCTCCGATGACAGTAGCAATCAGCCCCAGCATTTT. It yields the protein CASSSDDSSNQPQHF.